This entry concerns a single T cell receptor (beta chain). What this receptor recognizes is not known. No per-base quality is available; no much larger clone lies one base away. The immunoSEQ Assay, which uses bias-controlled multiplex PCR amplification of genomic DNA, was used to profile TCRbeta CDR3 regions. As for the authors' bioinformatics: The absolute abundance of each unique TCRbeta CDR3 region was quantified after sequences were collapsed and filtered. Differential abundance was tested with two models: a binomial (Fisher-equivalent) model and a beta-binomial model that adds time-dependent variance fitted from healthy donors. Any clone with fewer than 5 combined templates was excluded, and a clone was called differentially abundant if its Benjamini-Hochberg FDR was below 0.01. The form v = (b*log(k)+a)^2 was used to model beta-binomial variance as a function of total template count across the two samples. TCRdb limited this immuneACCESS table to in-frame rearrangements with V and J called. A share of clones is missing; checked studies link under half to unresolved V genes, and the rest is unexplained. V and J calls and clone size come straight from that table; D and trimming were deduced from the DNA. This sample comprises 130,000 or so clones, about 80% of them detected only once. The ten largest make up 3% to 4% of the sample.

This entry is derived from a study of identifying expanded T cells in peripheral blood (dated by TCRdb to about 2019). Regarding the complete study: Technical replicates were generated by sequencing separate aliquots of the same genomic DNA pool, and four replicates were compared pairwise.

Study-wide conclusions, independent of this receptor: The authors expected that over much longer intervals, such as months to years, biological variance in healthy repertoires might increase even further. The binomial model flagged approximately 1.2 differentially abundant clones between technical replicates but around 15 over around two weeks and under 25 over four weeks. Across all healthy-donor time intervals, the beta-binomial model significantly cut both the number of clones called differentially abundant and the false-positive rate. Variance in clone template counts between approximately 2-week samples significantly increased with total template count across all healthy donors.

During the collection period, no infections or other immune events were recorded for the healthy donors. Time-dependent variance in a beta-binomial model of T-cell clone differential abundance was calibrated using healthy-donor blood repertoires as a training cohort. The training cohort included 10 or so healthy donors, of whom 3 were female and 7 were male. An age range of roughly 29 to 65 years, with an average of 43 years, was recorded for the donors. Obtained from a commercial supplier, whole blood was collected from each healthy donor at three time points set 2 to 3 weeks apart. For immunosequencing, genomic DNA was extracted from whole blood that had not been sorted. The sequence derives from a person between 18 and 70 years old in good health. Sequenced sample: blood.

This receptor carries the CDR3 CASSSGNSEAFF. In nucleotides, the sequence is TGTGCCAGCTCATCAGGGAATTCTGAAGCTTTCTTT. The V and J segments used are TRBV18 and TRBJ1-1; the D region possibly corresponds to TRBD1 (5 bases align). From the germline V gene, CDR1 is KGHSH and CDR2 is LQKENI. The CDR3 contains 12 residues, cysteine and phenylalanine counted. Kept here is only the CDR3 DNA, which spans 36 bases and is read in frame from base 1. V drops 5 bases and J drops 6 bases, leaving 10 bases in between.